One and the same sample provided the 28 T cell receptor beta chains below, sequenced in a study of blood T cell repertoires in COVID-19. The protocol was immunoSEQ multiplex PCR, while the TCRdb copy is restricted to in-frame clones and leaves out a portion. The sample shows fewer than 350,000 clones, around 90% of them seen only once. Material for sequencing was PBMCs or T cells enriched from blood (not recorded which). The receptors stem from a man aged 40-55 years who had been exposed to COVID-19.

The chain has TRBV20-1 and TRBJ2-7, with D perhaps matching TRBD2 (6 bases). This CDR3 comprises 14 residues. Germline V gives CDR1 DFQATT, CDR2 SNEGSKA (reference sequence). Trimming removed 3 bases at V and 6 bases at J, with 18 bases between. CDR3 loop: CSASSPGRGSEQYF. CDR3 nucleotide sequence: TGCAGTGCTAGTTCCCCAGGGCGGGGTAGCGAGCAGTACTTC.

The chain couples TRBV24-1 to TRBJ2-5; D is perhaps TRBD2 (5 bases). The CDR3 has 15 amino acids. Germline V gene sequence: CDR1 KGHDR, CDR2 SFDVKD. Trimming left V 1 base short and J 6 bases short, with 14 bases between. This chain's CDR3 is CATSDFEGGEKTQYF. In DNA, the CDR3 is TGTGCCACCAGTGATTTCGAGGGTGGAGAAAAGACCCAGTACTTC.

The chain carries TRBV12-5 and TRBJ2-1; 9 bases line up with TRBD2. Germline lookup yields CDR1 LGHNT and CDR2 FRNRAP. V lost 6 bases and J lost 3; bases outside the gene matches: 12. The length of the CDR3 is 17 residues. In DNA, the CDR3 is TGTGCTAGTGGGATACTAGCGGGCCTCCCCCTCTACAATGAGCAGTTCTTC. Encoded protein: CASGILAGLPLYNEQFF.

The CDR3 loop reads CAWTGTSGIEQFF. CDR3 nucleotides: TGTGCCTGGACCGGGACTAGCGGGATTGAGCAGTTCTTC. The genes are TRBV30 and TRBJ2-1; TRBD2 agrees at 13 bases. V shed 4 bases, J shed 9 bases, and the junction held 3 bases outside the gene matches. This CDR3 spans 13 amino acids. Germline CDR1 GTSNPN, CDR2 SVGIG (reference sequence).

The chain couples TRBV28 to TRBJ2-2; D is unresolved. V lost 7 bases and J lost 4, with 13 bases in between. The CDR3 is made up of 14 amino acids. The germline V gene encodes CDR1 MDHEN and CDR2 SYDVKM. CDR3: CASIALPGTGELFF. Here the CDR3 DNA reads TGTGCCAGCATAGCTCTCCCCGGCACCGGGGAGCTGTTTTTT.

The chain combines TRBV11-2 with TRBJ2-1; 8 bases are a match to TRBD1. Germline trimming cut 2 bases from V and 6 bases from J; bases unmatched to any gene: 9. CDR1 SGHAT and CDR2 FQNNGV come from the germline V gene. The CDR3 runs 16 residues. The CDR3 sequence is CASSLSSGGDFNEQFF. CDR3 sequence (DNA): TGTGCCAGCAGCTTAAGTTCAGGGGGCGATTTCAATGAGCAGTTCTTC.

The chain combines TRBV7-6 with TRBJ1-1; maybe TRBD1 (5 bases). The CDR3 length is 15 residues. V shed 0 bases and J shed 5 bases, with 13 bases lying between them. Germline loops: CDR1 SGHVS, CDR2 FNYEAQ. The CDR3 loop is CASSLAVGERTEAFF. As DNA, the CDR3 is TGTGCCAGCAGCTTAGCGGTAGGGGAACGGACTGAAGCTTTCTTT.

The chain carries TRBV7-9 and TRBJ2-1, with 8 bases lining up with TRBD1. This CDR3 is 16 amino acids long. V trimming: 5 bases; J trimming: 4 bases; junction bases outside the gene matches: 10. Germline CDR1 reads SEHNR; CDR2 reads FQNEAQ (reference sequence). CDR3: CASSGRQGKRYNEQFF. The CDR3 DNA follows: TGTGCCAGCAGCGGCCGACAGGGGAAAAGGTACAATGAGCAGTTCTTC. The full variable domain, completed using reference TRBV7-9 and TRBJ2-1, is DTGVSQNPRHKITKRGQNVTFRCDPISEHNRLYWYRQTLGQGPEFLTYFQNEAQLEKSRLLSDRFSAERPKGSFSTLEIQRTEQGDSAMYLCASSGRQGKRYNEQFFGPGTRLTVL.

The rearrangement uses TRBV15 and TRBJ1-1; D remains unclear. This CDR3 spans 16 amino acids. Germline CDR1 is LNHNV and CDR2 is YYDKDF (reference sequence). V lost 0 bases to trimming and J lost 1 base, with 12 bases between them. The CDR3 protein is CATSREEPVGNTEAFF. In DNA form, the CDR3 reads TGTGCCACCAGCAGAGAAGAGCCCGTTGGGAACACTGAAGCTTTCTTT.

CDR3 DNA: TGTGCCAGTAGTATAGCACTAGCGGGAGTTGGGCAGTTCTTC. Translation gives CASSIALAGVGQFF. The rearrangement uses TRBV19 and TRBJ2-1; 11 nucleotides line up with TRBD2. This CDR3 contains 14 residues. Per the germline V gene, CDR1 is LNHDA and CDR2 is SQIVND (reference sequence). V lost 1 base to trimming and J lost 12 bases; unmatched junction nucleotides: 5.

J is TRBJ2-7 and V is TRBV21-1; the table's D gene call, TRBD1, was not cross checked with the DNA. TRBV21-1 corresponds to a pseudogene. The CDR3 consists of 14 residues. The CDR3 DNA sequence: TGTGCCAGCAAGAGTGAGACAGGGAGCTACGAGCAGTACTTC. Translated: CASKSETGSYEQYF.

The chain uses TRBV24-1 and TRBJ2-1; possibly TRBD1 for D (6 bases). CDR3 length: 15 amino acids. V dropped 1 base and J dropped 5 bases, with 11 bases sitting between them. Germline loops: CDR1 KGHDR, CDR2 SFDVKD. CDR3 DNA: TGTGCCACCAGTGATTTAGGGACATCAGACAATGAGCAGTTCTTC. Its translation: CATSDLGTSDNEQFF.

The chain uses TRBV10-3 and TRBJ1-1; 7 bases align to TRBD1. Germline CDR1 and CDR2: ENHRY and SYGVKD. The length of the CDR3 is 13 residues. Trimming took 4 bases from V and 3 from J; bases not matched to a gene: 2. As DNA, the CDR3 is TGTGCCATCAGTGGACAGGGATACACTGAAGCTTTCTTT. Encoded protein: CAISGQGYTEAFF.

V is TRBV18 and J is TRBJ2-5, with 11 bases fitting TRBD2. There are 15 residues in the CDR3. In germline, CDR1 is KGHSH, CDR2 LQKENI. Trimming at V came to 3 bases and at J to 6 bases, leaving 6 bases not matched to a gene. The CDR3 spells CASSPPSGRLKTQYF. CDR3 coding DNA: TGTGCCAGCTCACCCCCTAGCGGGAGGCTGAAGACCCAGTACTTC.

The rearrangement joins TRBV6-5 to TRBJ1-1; no clear D gene. CDR1 and CDR2 (germline): MNHEY, SVGAGI. V lost 8 bases to trimming and J lost 2 bases, with 15 bases between them. The CDR3 totals 14 residues. CDR3: CASSPGVLNTEAFF. For the CDR3, the DNA is TGTGCCAGCTCCCCCGGGGTTCTAAACACTGAAGCTTTCTTT.

The V call is TRBV4-3, the J call TRBJ2-5; TRBD2 agrees at 7 bases. Germline V CDR1 and CDR2: LGHNA, YSLEER. This CDR3 is 14 amino acids long. The V and J ends lost 6 bases and 5 bases, in that order; junction bases with no gene match: 9. The CDR3: CASSLWPGRETQYF. The CDR3, as DNA: TGCGCCAGCAGTCTATGGCCCGGGAGGGAGACCCAGTACTTC.

V is TRBV5-6 and J is TRBJ1-2, with TRBD1 matching 11 bases. J gave up 0 bases and V 0 bases, and 4 bases lay outside the gene matches. Germline CDR1 and CDR2: SGHDT and YYEEEE. This CDR3 has 17 residues. The CDR3 loop reads CASSLGTGGPTNYGYTF. In DNA form, the CDR3 reads TGTGCCAGCAGCTTGGGGACAGGGGGCCCTACTAACTATGGCTACACCTTC.

The chain carries TRBV12-5 and TRBJ2-1; D possibly corresponds to TRBD2 (6 bases). V dropped 3 bases and J dropped 5 bases, with 14 bases sitting between them. From germline, CDR1 is LGHNT and CDR2 FRNRAP. The CDR3 is 15 amino acids. CDR3 nucleotide sequence: TGTGCTAGTGGTTTAGGGGAGGTAGAGGACAATGAGCAGTTCTTC. It is translated as CASGLGEVEDNEQFF. Variable domain in full (rest from reference TRBV12-5 and TRBJ2-1): DARVTQTPRHKVTEMGQEVTMRCQPILGHNTVFWYRQTMMQGLELLAYFRNRAPLDDSGMPKDRFSAEMPDATLATLKIQPSEPRDSAVYFCASGLGEVEDNEQFFGPGTRLTVL.

This clone appeared a few times. The CDR3 spells CASSRTVFEQYF. In DNA form, the CDR3 reads TGTGCCAGCAGCCGGACTGTTTTCGAGCAGTACTTC. The genes are TRBV14 and TRBJ2-7, with TRBD2 as a possible D gene (5 bases). In germline, CDR1 is SGHDN, CDR2 FVKESK. The CDR3 length is 12 residues. V lost 4 bases and J 6 bases, leaving 10 bases between the germline ends.

The chain links TRBV27 to TRBJ2-1, with no clear D. The CDR3 totals 16 residues. CDR1 is MNHEY and CDR2 is SMNVEV in the germline V gene (reference sequence). Trimming stripped 8 bases from V and 3 bases from J, with 20 bases between. The CDR3 DNA reads TGTGCCAGCGGTCTTTTCCCCGACAACGGCTACAATGAGCAGTTCTTC. This translates into CASGLFPDNGYNEQFF.

The rearrangement joins TRBV10-1 to TRBJ2-7; TRBD2 matches 8 bases. CDR1 and CDR2 (germline): WNHNN, SYGVQD (reference sequence). The CDR3 has 15 amino acids. Germline trimming cut 0 bases from V and 6 bases from J; bases unmatched to any gene: 7. The CDR3 sequence: CASSESGLGGSEQYF. In DNA form, the CDR3 reads TGCGCCAGCAGTGAGTCGGGACTAGGAGGTAGCGAGCAGTACTTC.

The chain recombines TRBV11-2 with TRBJ1-2, with D perhaps matching TRBD1 (6 bases). In germline, CDR1 is SGHAT, CDR2 FQNNGV. The V gene lost 8 bases and the J gene lost 5 bases, with 9 bases spanning the gap. The CDR3 contains 11 residues. The CDR3 DNA follows: TGTGCCAGCGGCAGGGGATATGGCTACACCTTC. This codes for CASGRGYGYTF.

J is TRBJ2-1 and V is TRBV3-1 (or the pseudogene TRBV3-2), with 9 bases that match TRBD2. The J segment lost 2 bases and the V segment lost 0 bases, leaving 2 bases of the junction unmatched. Germline lookup yields CDR1 LGHDT and CDR2 YNNKEL (reference sequence). The CDR3 runs 16 residues. CDR3 amino acids: CASSQDGLAPYNEQFF. DNA of the CDR3: TGTGCCAGCAGCCAAGATGGACTAGCGCCCTACAATGAGCAGTTCTTC.

The chain joins TRBV10-1 to TRBJ2-2; tentatively, D is TRBD1 (5 bases). Trimming shortened V by 6 bases and J by 4 bases, and 9 bases separated the two germline ends. Per the germline V gene, CDR1 is WNHNN and CDR2 is SYGVQD (reference sequence). The CDR3 spans 13 residues. The DNA for the CDR3 is TGCGCCAGCAGACCTGACAGCACCGGGGAGCTGTTTTTT. It encodes CASRPDSTGELFF.

The rearrangement links TRBV3-1 (or the pseudogene TRBV3-2) to TRBJ2-5; TRBD2 aligns across 7 bases. J gave up 4 bases and V 0 bases, and 8 bases lay outside the gene matches. In germline, CDR1 is LGHDT, CDR2 YNNKEL (reference sequence). The CDR3 totals 16 residues. The CDR3 spells CASSQDSRTRGETQYF. The CDR3 DNA follows: TGTGCCAGCAGCCAAGATTCCCGGACTAGGGGAGAGACCCAGTACTTC.

The J gene is TRBJ1-1, the V gene TRBV12-3 or TRBV12-4; possibly TRBD1 for D (5 bases). This CDR3 region has 13 residues. V lost 6 bases to trimming and J lost 4 bases, with 12 bases between them. In DNA form, the CDR3 reads TGTGCCAGCAGCTCCATTCAGGGCACTGAAGCTTTCTTT. Its protein product is CASSSIQGTEAFF.

The V and J genes are TRBV5-6 and TRBJ1-6; the D is unclear. The germline CDR1 and CDR2 sequences are SGHDT and YYEEEE. Trimming stripped 2 bases from V and 8 bases from J, with 5 bases between. The CDR3 covers 12 residues. The CDR3 is CASSLQHSPLHF. Written as DNA, the CDR3 is TGTGCCAGCAGCTTACAGCATTCACCCCTCCACTTT.

The chain is built from TRBV9 and TRBJ2-1; D is possibly TRBD2 (5 bases). CDR1 is SGDLS and CDR2 is YYNGEE in the germline V gene. Trimming pared 4 bases from V and 1 base from J, leaving 33 bases between. This CDR3 has 22 residues. In DNA form, the CDR3 reads TGTGCCAGCAGCACCCCATTGACCCGGACTGGTCAGGTTAATCTATCCTACAATGAGCAGTTCTTC. Its protein is CASSTPLTRTGQVNLSYNEQFF.